This T cell receptor (beta chain) was sequenced in a study of blood T cell repertoires in COVID-19. Study at large: Sites across the United States, Italy and Spain contributed samples from acute and convalescent COVID-19.

Profiling relied on immunoSEQ multiplex PCR, and the TCRdb table lists in-frame clones only, not all of them. The sample includes roughly 410,000 clones, around 87% of them seen just once. The CDR3 totals 15 residues. Germline V gene lookup returns CDR1 SEHNR and CDR2 FQNEAQ (reference sequence). V lost 3 bases and J lost 7; bases outside the gene matches: 6. This clone showed up just once. The clonotype originates from a woman aged 60-75 years with COVID-19, enrolled during active disease. Sequenced input: peripheral blood. This chain joins TRBV7-9 and TRBJ2-1, with TRBD1 matching over 10 bases. The CDR3 region has the DNA TGTGCCAGCAGCTTTTCCGGGACAGGGGCTAATGAGCAGTTCTTC. This gives the protein CASSFSGTGANEQFF.